The rows below give T cell receptor beta chains drawn from one sample of a study of blood T cells in healthy people across ages. TCRdb reprocessed the 5' RACE reads with MiXCR, giving one entry per CDR3 protein. The sample comprises roughly 1,800,000 distinct CDR3 sequences, roughly 52% of which are singletons, and about 2.1% rests with the top ten. What was sequenced was blood. The receptors come from a woman between 40 and 50 years old in good health. The CDR3 runs from the conserved cysteine through the conserved F or W. A D gene is named only where the DNA matches it firmly. Not every row has a clone size; where given, it reads once, few, many or a size class.

d_gene: TRBD2; v_gene: TRBV20-1; abundance: few; j_gene: TRBJ2-5; CDR3nt: TGCAGTGCTGATAGACTAGCGGGGGGGACCCAGTACTTC; CDR3aa: CSADRLAGGTQYF
d_gene: TRBD1; v_gene: TRBV20-1; abundance: few; j_gene: TRBJ2-4; CDR3nt: TGCAGTGCCGTTTGGGACAGCGTTCAGTACTTC; CDR3aa: CSAVWDSVQYF
d_gene: TRBD1; v_gene: TRBV5-1; abundance: NA; j_gene: TRBJ2-7; CDR3nt: TGCGCCAGCAGCTTGAGGAGGACAGGGAACTCCTACGAGCAGTACTTC; CDR3aa: CASSLRRTGNSYEQYF
d_gene: TRBD1; v_gene: TRBV18; abundance: NA; j_gene: TRBJ2-1; CDR3nt: TGTGCCAGCTCACAGAGGACAGGGGAAGCCGGCAATGAGCAGTTCTTC; CDR3aa: CASSQRTGEAGNEQFF
d_gene: TRBD2; v_gene: TRBV9; abundance: few; j_gene: TRBJ2-3; CDR3nt: TGTGCCAGCAGCGCAACACTAGCGGGGGGGCCCAGAGATACGCAGTATTTT; CDR3aa: CASSATLAGGPRDTQYF
d_gene: NA; v_gene: TRBV6-5; abundance: few; j_gene: TRBJ1-2; CDR3nt: TGTGCCAGCAGAACTCCTAGGGTACGGAGCTATGGCTACACCTTC; CDR3aa: CASRTPRVRSYGYTF
d_gene: TRBD1; v_gene: TRBV27; abundance: few; j_gene: TRBJ2-4; CDR3nt: TGTGCCAGCAGCGACAGGGGGGTGAACATTCAGTACTTC; CDR3aa: CASSDRGVNIQYF
d_gene: TRBD1; v_gene: TRBV6-6; abundance: NA; j_gene: TRBJ2-3; CDR3nt: TGTGCCAGCAGGAGGGACAGTTCGACTAGCACAGATACGCAGTATTTT; CDR3aa: CASRRDSSTSTDTQYF
d_gene: NA; v_gene: TRBV4-3; abundance: few; j_gene: TRBJ2-4; CDR3nt: TGCGCCAGCAGCGCCCGGGCCGTGGATCCGGCCAAAAACATTCAGTACTTC; CDR3aa: CASSARAVDPAKNIQYF
d_gene: NA; v_gene: TRBV5-1; abundance: few; j_gene: TRBJ1-2; CDR3nt: TGCGCCAGCAGCTCGGCGACCGGGCCGGCGACTTCTGGCTACACCTTC; CDR3aa: CASSSATGPATSGYTF
d_gene: TRBD1; v_gene: TRBV11-2; abundance: few; j_gene: TRBJ2-7; CDR3nt: TGTGCCAGCACCACGGGACAGCTGAGCTCCTACGAGCAGTACTTC; CDR3aa: CASTTGQLSSYEQYF
d_gene: NA; v_gene: TRBV6-2/TRBV6-3; abundance: NA; j_gene: TRBJ2-7; CDR3nt: TGTGCCAGCCAGAGTTCAAGCTACGAGCAGTACTTC; CDR3aa: CASQSSSYEQYF
d_gene: NA; v_gene: TRBV9; abundance: NA; j_gene: TRBJ2-3; CDR3nt: TGTGCCAGCAGCGTATGGGGTAGCACAGATACGCAGTATTTT; CDR3aa: CASSVWGSTDTQYF
d_gene: TRBD2; v_gene: TRBV4-3; abundance: few; j_gene: TRBJ2-3; CDR3nt: TGCGCCAGCAGCCGGACACTAGCGGGGGGGGCCACAGATACGCAGTATTTT; CDR3aa: CASSRTLAGGATDTQYF
d_gene: NA; v_gene: TRBV28; abundance: NA; j_gene: TRBJ2-1; CDR3nt: TGTGCCAGCAGTTTCGGGCAGGGACGAGCTGAGCAGTTCTTC; CDR3aa: CASSFGQGRAEQFF
d_gene: TRBD1; v_gene: TRBV7-2; abundance: NA; j_gene: TRBJ2-5; CDR3nt: TGTGCCAGCAGCCCAATTGTCGGACAGGGTGAACAAGAGACCCAGTACTTC; CDR3aa: CASSPIVGQGEQETQYF
d_gene: TRBD2; v_gene: TRBV4-2; abundance: few; j_gene: TRBJ2-5; CDR3nt: TGTGCCAGCAGCCAAGAAGGGGAGGGGAAAGAGACCCAGTACTTC; CDR3aa: CASSQEGEGKETQYF
d_gene: NA; v_gene: TRBV19; abundance: NA; j_gene: TRBJ2-3; CDR3nt: TGTGCCAGTAGTATCGGGTTCGACCGACGGGAGGATACGCAGTATTTT; CDR3aa: CASSIGFDRREDTQYF
d_gene: TRBD1; v_gene: TRBV27; abundance: NA; j_gene: TRBJ2-7; CDR3nt: TGTGCCAGCAGTCCCCTGGGGGACAGGGAGGTAGTCGAGCAGTACTTC; CDR3aa: CASSPLGDREVVEQYF
d_gene: NA; v_gene: TRBV6-5; abundance: NA; j_gene: TRBJ2-7; CDR3nt: TGTGCCAGCAGTTACTCGACGTGGGTCTATTCGGGCTTCATTCTTGGGGGCTACGAGCAGTACTTC; CDR3aa: CASSYSTWVYSGFILGGYEQYF
d_gene: NA; v_gene: TRBV6-2/TRBV6-3; abundance: NA; j_gene: TRBJ2-1; CDR3nt: TGTGCCAGCAGTTACGACGACGTCCGGTACAATGAGCAGTTCTTC; CDR3aa: CASSYDDVRYNEQFF
d_gene: NA; v_gene: TRBV7-2; abundance: NA; j_gene: TRBJ1-2; CDR3nt: TGTGCCAGCAGCTTAGAGCTATACATTGGAGAGTTCTATGGCTACACCTTC; CDR3aa: CASSLELYIGEFYGYTF
d_gene: NA; v_gene: TRBV6-6; abundance: few; j_gene: TRBJ1-5; CDR3nt: TGTGCCAGCAGTTACCCGGCCCCGGGGCAGCCCCAGCATTTT; CDR3aa: CASSYPAPGQPQHF
d_gene: TRBD1; v_gene: TRBV6-5; abundance: NA; j_gene: TRBJ2-1; CDR3nt: TGTGCCAGCAGCTCCCTTGGGACAGACAATGAGCAGTTCTTC; CDR3aa: CASSSLGTDNEQFF
d_gene: NA; v_gene: TRBV5-5; abundance: NA; j_gene: TRBJ2-7; CDR3nt: TGTGCCAGCAGCTTTGTTCATCAGGGCAACGAGCAGTACTTC; CDR3aa: CASSFVHQGNEQYF
d_gene: NA; v_gene: TRBV29-1; abundance: NA; j_gene: TRBJ2-3; CDR3nt: TGCAGCGTTGAAGACGGGGGACTTAGCACAGATACGCAGTATTTT; CDR3aa: CSVEDGGLSTDTQYF
d_gene: NA; v_gene: TRBV12-3/TRBV12-4; abundance: NA; j_gene: TRBJ2-3; CDR3nt: TGTGCCAGCAGTCCCAAGGACTCCTGTTGCGGCACAGATACGCAGTATTTT; CDR3aa: CASSPKDSCCGTDTQYF
d_gene: NA; v_gene: TRBV2; abundance: NA; j_gene: TRBJ2-6; CDR3nt: TGTGCCAGCAGTAGGGGGGGCGCGACTGGGGCCAACGTCCTGACTTTC; CDR3aa: CASSRGGATGANVLTF
d_gene: NA; v_gene: TRBV20-1; abundance: NA; j_gene: TRBJ2-7; CDR3nt: TGCAGTGTCGAAAAAAGGGGGAGACTCTACGAGCAGTACTTC; CDR3aa: CSVEKRGRLYEQYF
d_gene: NA; v_gene: TRBV20-1; abundance: NA; j_gene: TRBJ2-1; CDR3nt: TGCAGTGCGTTAAACGGGGTTTACAATGAGCAGTTCTTC; CDR3aa: CSALNGVYNEQFF